This is a list of T cell receptor beta chains from one sample in a study of CD8 T cells in ankylosing spondylitis. MiXCR was run by TCRdb on the 5' RACE reads, yielding one entry per CDR3 protein. The sample has about 420,000 distinct CDR3 sequences, under 25% seen once. The specimen sequenced was blood, either unsorted or a sorted T cell fraction (not recorded which). These receptors were collected from a male donor with ankylosing spondylitis. Each CDR3 is given with its conserved first and last residue. Fields, in order: J gene, V gene, D gene, clone size, CDR3 protein, CDR3 DNA. A D gene is named only where the DNA matches it firmly. Expanded clones get a size class; other rows say once, few or many, or leave the size out.

TRBJ2-1 TRBV18 - - CASSPVTAAQFF TGTGCCAGCTCACCAGTGACCGCGGCGCAGTTCTTC
TRBJ2-5 TRBV10-3 - - CAISGGRNNEETQYF TGTGCCATCAGTGGGGGGAGGAATAACGAGGAGACCCAGTACTTC
TRBJ2-3 TRBV4-2 - - CASSQDRIEGADTQYF TGTGCCAGCAGCCAAGATCGAATAGAAGGCGCAGATACGCAGTATTTT
TRBJ2-2 TRBV25-1 - - CASSGPGADTGELFF TGTGCCAGCAGTGGCCCGGGGGCGGACACCGGGGAGCTGTTTTTT
TRBJ2-1 TRBV6-1 TRBD2 - CASKRGRTSGRAEFF TGTGCCAGCAAACGAGGCAGGACTAGCGGGAGGGCCGAGTTCTTC
TRBJ2-5 TRBV20-1 - few CSARQPGGRRGQQTQYF TGCAGTGCTAGGCAACCCGGCGGGCGCCGGGGTCAACAGACCCAGTACTTC
TRBJ1-1 TRBV6-5 - few CASSYSLQGMGLNTEAFF TGTGCCAGCAGTTACTCTTTACAGGGCATGGGTCTGAACACTGAAGCTTTCTTT
TRBJ2-3 TRBV13 - - CASSLGMSGTQYF TGTGCCAGCAGCTTAGGGATGTCAGGTACGCAGTATTTT
TRBJ1-5 TRBV19 TRBD1 few CASTWTGENQPQHF TGTGCCAGTACCTGGACAGGGGAGAACCAGCCCCAGCATTTT
TRBJ2-5 TRBV19 - few CASRGSFEETQYF TGTGCCAGTAGAGGTAGCTTCGAGGAGACCCAGTACTTC
TRBJ2-2 TRBV29-1 - - CSVLRGAYTGELFF TGCAGCGTTCTAAGGGGGGCCTACACCGGGGAGCTGTTTTTT
TRBJ2-7 TRBV12-3/TRBV12-4 - - CASSLAPTEQYF TGTGCCAGCAGTTTAGCGCCCACCGAGCAGTACTTC
TRBJ2-7 TRBV7-2 - many CASSLGATTTYEQYF TGTGCCAGCAGCTTAGGGGCGACTACCACCTACGAGCAGTACTTC
TRBJ1-5 TRBV19 - - CASSPQGGQPQHF TGTGCCAGTAGTCCCCAGGGAGGTCAGCCCCAGCATTTT
TRBJ1-4 TRBV7-2 - - CASSRRQWQGDEKLFF TGTGCCAGCAGCCGGAGGCAATGGCAGGGTGATGAAAAACTGTTTTTT
TRBJ1-5 TRBV4-2 - few CASSQDLRVQPQHF TGTGCCAGCAGCCAAGACCTTAGGGTCCAGCCCCAGCATTTT
TRBJ2-7 TRBV6-5 - few CASNYREGDYEQYF TGTGCCAGCAATTACAGGGAGGGCGATTACGAGCAGTACTTC
TRBJ1-1 TRBV4-1 - - CASSQDRWGRALEAFF TGCGCCAGCAGCCAAGATCGATGGGGGAGGGCGCTTGAAGCTTTCTTT
TRBJ1-5 TRBV7-8 TRBD1 few CASIVRDRSNQPQHF TGTGCCAGCATCGTCCGGGACAGGTCGAATCAGCCCCAGCATTTT
TRBJ1-1 TRBV29-1 - many CSVKGQGSNTEAFF TGCAGCGTCAAAGGCCAAGGGTCGAACACTGAAGCTTTCTTT
TRBJ2-7 TRBV28 - - CASSYVFGSYEQYF TGTGCCAGCAGTTATGTATTCGGGAGCTACGAGCAGTACTTC
TRBJ2-5 TRBV7-2 - few CASSLGTLRETQYF TGTGCCAGCAGCTTAGGGACTCTAAGGGAGACCCAGTACTTC
TRBJ2-2 TRBV18 - few CASSPLTGSPGELFF TGTGCCAGCTCACCACTCACAGGGTCGCCCGGGGAGCTGTTTTTT
TRBJ1-2 TRBV12-3/TRBV12-4 TRBD1 - CASSLVGQNYGYTF TGTGCCAGCAGTTTAGTGGGACAGAACTATGGCTACACCTTC
TRBJ1-5 TRBV20-1 TRBD1 - CSAITGTGGQPQHF TGCAGTGCTATAACCGGGACAGGGGGTCAGCCCCAGCATTTT
TRBJ2-1 TRBV7-2 - - CASSPGRATNEQFF TGTGCCAGCAGCCCCGGCAGGGCCACCAATGAGCAGTTCTTC
TRBJ2-7 TRBV7-9 TRBD2 few CASSLALTSGAYEQYF TGTGCCAGCAGCTTAGCGTTGACTAGCGGGGCCTACGAGCAGTACTTC
TRBJ2-5 TRBV9 - - CASSPEGVDETQYF TGTGCCAGCAGCCCCGAAGGGGTCGACGAGACCCAGTACTTC
TRBJ2-7 TRBV29-1 TRBD1 - CSVVPQGDYEQYF TGCAGCGTTGTTCCACAGGGGGACTACGAGCAGTACTTC
TRBJ2-7 TRBV29-1 TRBD2 - CSVVDAGALEQYF TGCAGCGTTGTTGATGCGGGAGCCCTTGAGCAGTACTTC
TRBJ2-2 TRBV3-1 TRBD2 few CASSLGTSGRGTGELFF TGTGCCAGCAGCCTCGGGACTAGCGGGAGAGGCACCGGGGAGCTGTTTTTT
TRBJ1-4 TRBV29-1 TRBD1 - CSVGRTGENEKLLF TGCAGCGTTGGCCGGACAGGCGAGAATGAAAAACTGCTTTTT
TRBJ2-7 TRBV28 TRBD2 - CASSFASGSNAYEQYF TGTGCCAGCAGTTTCGCTAGCGGGAGTAATGCCTACGAGCAGTACTTC
TRBJ2-1 TRBV5-1 - few CASSLDPRYNEQFF TGCGCCAGCAGCTTGGATCCCAGATACAATGAGCAGTTCTTC
TRBJ2-7 TRBV10-3 - - CAISARNSYEQYF TGTGCCATCAGTGCTAGGAACTCCTACGAGCAGTACTTC
TRBJ2-3 TRBV12-3/TRBV12-4 TRBD2 few CASRVAGGRTDTQYF TGTGCCAGCAGGGTAGCGGGAGGGCGCACAGATACGCAGTATTTT
TRBJ2-2 TRBV7-3 - - CASSQLGTNTGELFF TGTGCCAGCAGCCAACTCGGTACTAACACCGGGGAGCTGTTTTTT
TRBJ1-4 TRBV18 - - CASSPQGLVEKLFF TGTGCCAGCTCACCTCAGGGACTTGTGGAAAAACTGTTTTTT
TRBJ2-7 TRBV7-9 TRBD2 - CASSPDPAGAEQYF TGTGCCAGCAGCCCGGACCCAGCGGGGGCAGAGCAGTACTTC
TRBJ2-2 TRBV4-3 - - CASSQDLRGAGELFF TGCGCCAGCAGCCAAGATCTGCGGGGCGCCGGGGAGCTGTTTTTT
TRBJ2-4 TRBV5-5 TRBD1 - CASSPGQGSIIQYF TGTGCCAGCAGCCCGGGACAGGGGTCGATCATTCAGTACTTC
TRBJ2-3 TRBV20-1 TRBD1 - CSAQGDGTTDTQYF TGCAGTGCCCAGGGGGACGGGACCACAGATACGCAGTATTTT
TRBJ2-2 TRBV5-1 - few CASSLEWNGELFF TGCGCCAGCAGCTTGGAGTGGAACGGGGAGCTGTTTTTT
TRBJ1-1 TRBV18 TRBD1 few CASSPRGRVDTEAFF TGTGCCAGCTCCCCCAGGGGGCGCGTTGACACTGAAGCTTTCTTT
TRBJ2-1 TRBV5-1 TRBD2 - CASSLDRLAGDYNEQFF TGCGCCAGCAGCTTGGATAGGCTAGCGGGAGACTACAATGAGCAGTTCTTC
TRBJ1-1 TRBV7-6 - - CASSPGTNVNTEAFF TGTGCCAGCAGCCCAGGGACAAACGTGAACACTGAAGCTTTCTTT
TRBJ2-1 TRBV12-3/TRBV12-4 - - CASSPGARVRGHNEQFF TGTGCCAGCAGTCCTGGGGCCAGGGTTAGGGGACACAATGAGCAGTTCTTC
TRBJ2-7 TRBV6-2/TRBV6-3 - - CATNRDASIGEQYF TGTGCCACAAACCGGGACGCATCGATTGGCGAGCAGTACTTC
TRBJ2-5 TRBV6-1 - few CASSANQGGQETQYF TGTGCCAGCAGCGCAAACCAGGGCGGCCAAGAGACCCAGTACTTC
TRBJ1-5 TRBV2 - - CASSLSRDTTRPQHF TGTGCCAGCAGTTTGAGCAGGGACACGACCCGGCCCCAGCATTTT
TRBJ2-3 TRBV28 - few CARLGETDTQYF TGTGCCAGACTAGGGGAAACAGATACGCAGTATTTT
TRBJ1-5 TRBV9 - - CASSVRDSNQPQHF TGTGCCAGCAGCGTAAGGGACAGCAATCAGCCCCAGCATTTT
TRBJ2-7 TRBV5-1 TRBD1 - CASSFGDRGTYEQYF TGCGCCAGCAGCTTCGGAGACAGGGGTACCTACGAGCAGTACTTC
TRBJ2-6 TRBV20-1 - - CSARVGRGALHVHSGANVLTF TGCAGTGCTAGAGTTGGCAGGGGAGCCCTTCACGTTCACTCTGGGGCCAACGTCCTGACTTTC
TRBJ2-1 TRBV12-3/TRBV12-4 - many CASTKGGPDNEQFF TGTGCCAGCACAAAAGGAGGTCCAGACAATGAGCAGTTCTTC
TRBJ2-7 TRBV5-1 - - CASSLERDLYEQYF TGCGCCAGCAGCTTGGAAAGGGATCTCTACGAGCAGTACTTC
TRBJ1-1 TRBV5-6 - - CASSPPSAVVEAFF TGTGCCAGCAGTCCCCCCAGTGCGGTTGTTGAAGCTTTCTTT
TRBJ2-7 TRBV29-1 TRBD1 few CSAWTGAYEQYF TGCAGCGCCTGGACAGGGGCCTACGAGCAGTACTTC
TRBJ2-1 TRBV21-1 - - CASSKARGLQGEQFF TGTGCCAGCAGCAAAGCGCGCGGCCTTCAGGGTGAGCAGTTCTTC
TRBJ1-4 TRBV5-1 - - CASSPSGTREKKLFF TGCGCCAGCAGCCCCTCGGGGACGCGCGAAAAGAAACTGTTTTTT